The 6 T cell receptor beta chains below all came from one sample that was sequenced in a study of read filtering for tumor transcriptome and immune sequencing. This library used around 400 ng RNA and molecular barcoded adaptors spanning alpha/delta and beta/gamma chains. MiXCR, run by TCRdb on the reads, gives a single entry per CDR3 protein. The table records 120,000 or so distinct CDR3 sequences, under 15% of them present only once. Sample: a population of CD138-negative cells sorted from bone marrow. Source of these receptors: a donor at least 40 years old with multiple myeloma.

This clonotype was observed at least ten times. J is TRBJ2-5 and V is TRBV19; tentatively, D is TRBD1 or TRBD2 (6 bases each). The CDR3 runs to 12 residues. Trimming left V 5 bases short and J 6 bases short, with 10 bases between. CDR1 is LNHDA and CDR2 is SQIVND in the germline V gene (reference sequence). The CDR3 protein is CASSLGGQTQYF. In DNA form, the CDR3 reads TGTGCCAGTAGTTTGGGGGGCCAGACCCAGTACTTC.

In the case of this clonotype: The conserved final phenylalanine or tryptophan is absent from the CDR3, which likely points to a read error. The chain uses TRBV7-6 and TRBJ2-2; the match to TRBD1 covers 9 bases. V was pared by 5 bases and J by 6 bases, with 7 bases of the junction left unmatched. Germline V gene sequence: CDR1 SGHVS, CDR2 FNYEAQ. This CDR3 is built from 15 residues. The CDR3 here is CASSPRDRDAGELFS. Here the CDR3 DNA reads TGTGCCAGCAGCCCTCGGGACAGGGATGCCGGGGAGCTGTTTTCT.

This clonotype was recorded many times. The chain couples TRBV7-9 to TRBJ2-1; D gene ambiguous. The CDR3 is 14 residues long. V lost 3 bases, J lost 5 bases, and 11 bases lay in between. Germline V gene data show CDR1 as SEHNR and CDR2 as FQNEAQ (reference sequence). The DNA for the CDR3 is TGTGCCAGCAGCTTTATATATGAGAACAATGAGCAGTTCTTC. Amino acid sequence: CASSFIYENNEQFF.

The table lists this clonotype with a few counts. The chain's CDR3 is CASSSGTSMNTGELFF. The CDR3 coding sequence is TGTGCCAGCAGCTCCGGGACTAGCATGAACACCGGGGAGCTGTTTTTT. The V and J genes are TRBV9 and TRBJ2-2, with 9 bases that match TRBD2. The junction had 5 bases not matched to a gene; V was cut back by 4 bases and J by 1 base. CDR1 and CDR2 from the germline V gene are SGDLS and YYNGEE. The CDR3 totals 16 residues.

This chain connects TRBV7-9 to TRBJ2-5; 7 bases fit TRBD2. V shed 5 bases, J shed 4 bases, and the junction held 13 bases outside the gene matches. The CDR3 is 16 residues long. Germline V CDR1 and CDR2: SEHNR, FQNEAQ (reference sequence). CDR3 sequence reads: CASSPVFGLAVETQYF. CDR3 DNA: TGTGCCAGCAGCCCCGTTTTCGGGCTAGCGGTAGAGACCCAGTACTTC.

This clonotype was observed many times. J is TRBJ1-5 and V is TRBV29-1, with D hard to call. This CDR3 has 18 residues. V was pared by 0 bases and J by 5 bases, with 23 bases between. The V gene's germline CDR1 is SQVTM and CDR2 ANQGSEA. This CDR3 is CSVEDLSEGGNLDQPQHF. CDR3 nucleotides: TGCAGCGTTGAAGATCTTTCGGAGGGCGGGAATTTGGATCAGCCCCAGCATTTT.